This TCR beta chain was documented in a study of Ad26.COV2.S vaccination and SARS-CoV-2 variants. Study observations and caveats: Substantial response breadth was reportedly seen for spike-specific CD8+ and CD4+ T cells after vaccination.

The germline gives CDR1 PRHDT, CDR2 FYEKMQ (reference sequence). Trimming left V 1 base short and J 2 bases short, with 12 bases between. The CDR3 loop spans 16 amino acids. Indicated treatment: some 19 received Ad26.COV2.S at low or high dose, single or two shots; several received placebo; per-sample allocation not given. Repertoires come from day 63 after the first vaccine or placebo injection. As for this clone: What it binds is unknown.

Measured with immunoSEQ multiplex PCR; TCRdb has only the in-frame clones, and not every one. The sample has fewer than 500,000 clones; about 88% are singletons. The origin of this receptor is a person between 18 and 65 years old who received the Ad26.COV2.S COVID-19 vaccine or a placebo. This chain links TRBV13 with TRBJ2-1; perhaps TRBD1 as D (6 bases). The specimen comprised peripheral blood, sampled in a trial of Ad26.COV2.S vaccine versus placebo. CDR3: CASSLVLGAPYNEQFF. CDR3 DNA sequence: TGTGCCAGCAGCTTAGTGTTGGGGGCCCCCTACAATGAGCAGTTCTTC.